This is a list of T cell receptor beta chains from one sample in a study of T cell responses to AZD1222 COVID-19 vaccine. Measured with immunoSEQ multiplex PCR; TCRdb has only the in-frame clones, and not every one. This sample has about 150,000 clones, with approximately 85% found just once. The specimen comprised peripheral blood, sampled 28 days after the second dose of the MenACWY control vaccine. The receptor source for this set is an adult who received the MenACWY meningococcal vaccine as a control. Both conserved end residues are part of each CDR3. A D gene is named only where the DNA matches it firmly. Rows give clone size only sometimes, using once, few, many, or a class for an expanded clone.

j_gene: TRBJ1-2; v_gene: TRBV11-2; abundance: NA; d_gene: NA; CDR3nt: TGTGCCAGCAGCTTCCTGCCCCGGGGGGACCTGAACTATGGCTACACCTTC; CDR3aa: CASSFLPRGDLNYGYTF
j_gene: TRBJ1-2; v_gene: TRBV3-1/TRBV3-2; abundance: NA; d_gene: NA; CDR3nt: TGTGCCAGCAGCCAAGATCGTAGCAGGGGAATCTATGGCTACACCTTC; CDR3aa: CASSQDRSRGIYGYTF
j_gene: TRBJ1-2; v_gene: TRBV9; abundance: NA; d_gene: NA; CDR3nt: TGTGCCAGCAGTGACGGTGGGGGCTGGTATGGCTACACCTTC; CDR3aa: CASSDGGGWYGYTF
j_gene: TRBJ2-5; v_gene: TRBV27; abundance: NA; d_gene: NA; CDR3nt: TGTGCCAGCAGTTACGCCGGGACCCAAGAGACCCAGTACTTC; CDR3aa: CASSYAGTQETQYF
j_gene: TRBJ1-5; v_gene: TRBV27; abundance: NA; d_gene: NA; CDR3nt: TGTGCCAGCAGTTTAGAAGGGTTGGGCAATCAGCCCCAGCATTTT; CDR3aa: CASSLEGLGNQPQHF
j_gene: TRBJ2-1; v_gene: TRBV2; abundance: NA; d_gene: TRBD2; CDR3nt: TGTGCCAGCAGTGAAGCGCTTCGGGGGGACGAAGGGTTCTTC; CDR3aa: CASSEALRGDEGFF
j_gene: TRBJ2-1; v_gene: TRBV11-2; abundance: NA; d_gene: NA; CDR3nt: TGTGCCAGCAGCCGGGCCCAATACAATGAGCAGTTCTTC; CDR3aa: CASSRAQYNEQFF
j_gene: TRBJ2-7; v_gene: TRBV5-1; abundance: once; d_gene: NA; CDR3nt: TGCGCCAGCAGCTTGAACCAGGGGCGCGAGCAGTACTTC; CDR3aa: CASSLNQGREQYF
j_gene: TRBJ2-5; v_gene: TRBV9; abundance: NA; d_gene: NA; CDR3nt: TGTGCCAGCAGCCCCAGGCCGAGGTACCAAGAGACCCAGTACTTC; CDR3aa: CASSPRPRYQETQYF
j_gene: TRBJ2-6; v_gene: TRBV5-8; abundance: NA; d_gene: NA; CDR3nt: TGTGCCAGCAGCTCCCGGACGGTCTCTGGGGCCAACGTCCTGACTTTC; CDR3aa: CASSSRTVSGANVLTF